The 25 T cell receptor beta chains given below trace back to one sample, sequenced in a study of T cell changes during pregnancy in multiple sclerosis. The assay was immunoSEQ multiplex PCR, and TCRdb's table has in-frame clones only and misses some. The table has just over 35,000 clones, roughly 89% seen once. The sequencing here drew on CD4+ T cells from peripheral blood mononuclear cells, taken after pregnancy. These receptors were obtained from a female donor in good health, enrolled as a control in a pregnancy study.

The gene calls are TRBV25-1 and TRBJ2-2; D gene ambiguous. Germline CDR1 and CDR2: MGHDK and SYGVNS. The CDR3 loop spans 13 amino acids. Trimming shortened V by 4 bases and J by 8 bases, and 11 bases separated the two germline ends. The CDR3 region has the DNA TGTGCCAGCAGTGCTGATCTCTATGGGGAGCTGTTTTTT. Translating it yields CASSADLYGELFF.

V and J are TRBV6-5 and TRBJ1-4; D might be TRBD1 (6 bases). V was trimmed by 6 bases and J by 5 bases, leaving 10 bases between them. Germline V gene sequence: CDR1 MNHEY, CDR2 SVGAGI. The CDR3 extends over 13 amino acids. For the CDR3, the DNA is TGTGCCAGCAGCCGCGGACAGAATGAAAAACTGTTTTTT. As protein: CASSRGQNEKLFF.

This sequence joins TRBV6-4 and TRBJ1-1; 7 nucleotides align to TRBD1. Germline CDR1 and CDR2: MRHNA and SNTAGT. The V gene end was trimmed by 0 bases and the J gene end by 8 bases; junction bases not matched to a gene: 3. The CDR3 is 13 amino acids. The CDR3 protein is CASSDSPGQEAFF. CDR3 nucleotide sequence: TGTGCCAGCAGTGACTCTCCGGGACAGGAAGCTTTCTTT.

Here the CDR3 reads CASSPAVLAQTSYEQYF. The CDR3 DNA reads as TGTGCCAGCTCACCGGCTGTACTAGCGCAAACCTCCTACGAGCAGTACTTC. This chain connects TRBV18 to TRBJ2-7; 7 positions match TRBD2. The CDR3 totals 17 residues. Germline V gives CDR1 KGHSH, CDR2 LQKENI. The V gene end was trimmed by 3 bases and the J gene end by 0 bases; junction bases not matched to a gene: 11.

J is TRBJ1-1 and V is TRBV19, with D perhaps TRBD1 (5 bases). Germline V gene data show CDR1 as LNHDA and CDR2 as SQIVND (reference sequence). This CDR3 is 14 amino acids long. Between the trimmed V and J ends, which lost 8 bases and 4 bases, there was a span of 17 bases. CDR3 bases: TGTGCCAGTGATCGGGGGGTGATATCCACTGAAGCTTTCTTT. This gives the protein CASDRGVISTEAFF.

This clone was observed a single time. The chain uses TRBV25-1 and TRBJ1-1, with 7 nucleotides matching TRBD1. The V gene end was trimmed by 6 bases and the J gene end by 3 bases; junction bases not matched to a gene: 13. CDR3 length equals 16 residues. The V gene's germline CDR1 is MGHDK and CDR2 SYGVNS. The CDR3 sequence is CASRPSTGPGYTEAFF. The CDR3 DNA reads TGTGCCAGCAGGCCATCGACAGGGCCGGGTTACACTGAAGCTTTCTTT. The whole variable domain, remainder taken from reference TRBV25-1 and TRBJ1-1, is EADIYQTPRYLVIGTGKKITLECSQTMGHDKMYWYQQDPGMELHLIHYSYGVNSTEKGDLSSESTVSRIRTEHFPLTLESARPSHTSQYLCASRPSTGPGYTEAFFGQGTRLTVV.

This sequence joins TRBV7-6 and TRBJ2-5; 14 bases agree with TRBD2. This CDR3 contains 18 residues. After removal of 5 bases from V and 2 bases from J, the junction contained 10 bases not matched to a gene. CDR1 SGHVS and CDR2 FNYEAQ come from the germline V gene. CDR3 protein: CASSRGTSGGVLQETQYF. In DNA, the CDR3 is TGTGCCAGCAGCCGCGGGACTAGCGGGGGCGTACTACAAGAGACCCAGTACTTC.

The V and J genes are TRBV11-1 and TRBJ2-2, with 13 bases aligning to TRBD2. The germline gives CDR1 SGHAT, CDR2 FQDESV (reference sequence). V gave up 4 bases and J gave up 1 base; unmatched junction bases: 9. CDR3 length: 19 amino acids. CDR3 region: CASSSDRLAGGLNTGELFF. The CDR3 DNA reads TGTGCCAGCAGCTCGGACCGACTAGCGGGGGGACTGAACACCGGGGAGCTGTTTTTT. Variable domain in full (rest from reference TRBV11-1 and TRBJ2-2): EAEVAQSPRYKITEKSQAVAFWCDPISGHATLYWYRQILGQGPELLVQFQDESVVDDSQLPKDRFSAERLKGVDSTLKIQPAELGDSAMYLCASSSDRLAGGLNTGELFFGEGSRLTVL.

The V and J genes are TRBV7-2 and TRBJ2-7; D perhaps matches TRBD1 (5 bases). CDR1 is SGHTA and CDR2 is FQGNSA in the germline V gene. V lost 5 bases to trimming and J lost 4 bases, with 15 bases between them. This CDR3 is built from 14 residues. The CDR3 loop reads CASSLRTDNYEQYF. The CDR3 DNA follows: TGTGCCAGCAGCCTTCGGACGGACAATTACGAGCAGTACTTC. The full variable domain, completed using reference TRBV7-2 and TRBJ2-7, is GAGVSQSPSNKVTEKGKDVELRCDPISGHTALYWYRQSLGQGLEFLIYFQGNSAPDKSGLPSDRFSAERTGGSVSTLTIQRTQQEDSAVYLCASSLRTDNYEQYFGPGTRLTVT.

The V call is TRBV5-1, the J call TRBJ2-3, with D perhaps matching TRBD2 (6 bases). Trimming took off 0 bases at V and 6 bases at J, with 17 bases between the two ends. Germline V gene sequence: CDR1 SGHRS, CDR2 YFSETQ. The CDR3 contains 16 residues. CDR3 coding DNA: TGCGCCAGCAGCTTGGAAGCTAGACCCGCGGGGGATACGCAGTATTTT. As protein: CASSLEARPAGDTQYF. Looking up the rest from reference TRBV5-1 and TRBJ2-3 gives the full variable domain: KAGVTQTPRYLIKTRGQQVTLSCSPISGHRSVSWYQQTPGQGLQFLFEYFSETQRNKGNFPGRFSGRQFSNSRSEMNVSTLELGDSALYLCASSLEARPAGDTQYFGPGTRLTVL.

The J gene is TRBJ2-1, the V gene TRBV6-1; 7 bases line up with TRBD1. V shed 5 bases and J 0 bases; nucleotides not matched to a gene: 1. Per the germline V gene, CDR1 is MNHNS and CDR2 is SASEGT. The CDR3 spans 14 residues. DNA for the CDR3: TGTGCCAGCAGTAGACAGGGCTCCTACAATGAGCAGTTCTTC. This gives the protein CASSRQGSYNEQFF.

This chain connects TRBV5-1 to TRBJ1-4; tentative D call: TRBD1 (6 bases). CDR1 is SGHRS, CDR2 YFSETQ, per germline. This CDR3 comprises 14 residues. V was clipped by 2 bases and J by 8 bases, with 13 bases between them. This CDR3 reads CASSLQGKEEKLFF. The CDR3, as DNA: TGCGCCAGCAGCTTACAGGGAAAGGAAGAAAAACTGTTTTTT.

This rearrangement joins TRBV9 to TRBJ2-5; 9 nucleotides align to TRBD2. This CDR3 has 16 residues. The V gene end was trimmed by 4 bases and the J gene end by 5 bases; junction bases not matched to a gene: 12. CDR1 is SGDLS and CDR2 is YYNGEE in the germline V gene. The DNA of the CDR3 is TGTGCCAGCAGCCCCCGAATGGGACTAGCCGCGGAGACCCAGTACTTC. This sequence encodes CASSPRMGLAAETQYF.

This clone was seen once. Here the CDR3 DNA reads TGTGCCGCCCAGGGGGCGCAGGGCTACACCTTC. Its protein is CAAQGAQGYTF. The chain couples TRBV10-3 to TRBJ1-2; 8 bases are shared with TRBD1. This CDR3 contains 11 residues. The V gene end was trimmed by 11 bases and the J gene end by 8 bases; junction bases not matched to a gene: 7. Germline values: CDR1 ENHRY, CDR2 SYGVKD.

V usage is TRBV29-1 and J usage is TRBJ2-7; 8 positions match TRBD1. There are 12 residues in the CDR3. J lost 4 bases, V lost 7 bases, and 6 bases had no gene match. Germline loops: CDR1 SQVTM, CDR2 ANQGSEA. DNA for the CDR3: TGCAGCGCACAGGGGGGCATATACGAGCAGTACTTC. This encodes CSAQGGIYEQYF.

V is TRBV29-1 and J is TRBJ1-2; 8 bases are a match to TRBD1. With V trimmed by 3 bases and J by 3 bases, 9 bases remained unmatched. The germline V gene encodes CDR1 SQVTM and CDR2 ANQGSEA. The CDR3 runs 15 residues. CDR3 in DNA: TGCAGCGTTGACCGCAGGGGGCGGGGTGACTATGGCTACACCTTC. It translates to CSVDRRGRGDYGYTF.

The genes are TRBV19 and TRBJ1-2, with 9 bases lining up with TRBD1. The CDR3 is 16 amino acids. Germline V gene lookup returns CDR1 LNHDA and CDR2 SQIVND (reference sequence). The junction had 11 bases not matched to a gene; V was cut back by 6 bases and J by 3 bases. CDR3 nucleotides: TGTGCCAGTAGAGACGGACCGGGACAGGGATACTATGGCTACACCTTC. Encoded protein: CASRDGPGQGYYGYTF.

This chain uses TRBV7-3 with TRBJ2-1, with D possibly TRBD2 on 5 matching bases. CDR3 length: 14 residues. Trimming took off 1 base at V and 8 bases at J, with 12 bases between the two ends. Germline V gives CDR1 SGHTA, CDR2 FQGTGA. The DNA of the CDR3 is TGTGCCAGCAGCTTAAGCGGGCTCACGGATGAGCAGTTCTTC. This codes for CASSLSGLTDEQFF. The variable domain in full, with the rest retrieved from reference TRBV7-3 and TRBJ2-1, is GAGVSQTPSNKVTEKGKYVELRCDPISGHTALYWYRQSLGQGPEFLIYFQGTGAADDSGLPNDRFFAVRPEGSVSTLKIQRTERGDSAVYLCASSLSGLTDEQFFGPGTRLTVL.

This chain uses TRBV6-1 with TRBJ1-5, with D maybe TRBD1 (6 bases). The CDR3 runs to 14 residues. From germline, CDR1 is MNHNS and CDR2 SASEGT. The V end lost 2 bases, the J end lost 2 bases, and 7 bases lay between the germline ends. CDR3 in amino acids: CASSEQGRNQPQHF. CDR3 nucleotides: TGTGCCAGCAGTGAACAGGGGCGCAATCAGCCCCAGCATTTT.

V gene TRBV6-1 combines with J gene TRBJ2-1; 12 bases line up with TRBD1. CDR3 length equals 16 residues. J gave up 3 bases and V 4 bases, and 4 bases lay outside the gene matches. CDR1 and CDR2 (germline): MNHNS, SASEGT. CDR3 sequence (DNA): TGTGCCAGCAGTGCTGGGACAGGGGGCCGCTACAATGAGCAGTTCTTC. Protein product: CASSAGTGGRYNEQFF.

This rearrangement joins TRBV7-2 to TRBJ1-5, with 10 bases lining up with TRBD1. This CDR3 has 17 amino acids. V lost 1 base and J lost 6; bases outside the gene matches: 9. Germline CDR1 and CDR2: SGHTA and FQGNSA. The CDR3, as DNA: TGTGCCAGCAGCTTAGGCCCCGGACAGGGGGATACTCAGCCCCAGCATTTT. This sequence encodes CASSLGPGQGDTQPQHF.

J is TRBJ1-5 and V is TRBV27; unclear D gene. This CDR3 is 14 amino acids long. Germline V gives CDR1 MNHEY, CDR2 SMNVEV (reference sequence). Trimming cost V 4 bases and J 2 bases, with 9 bases left between them. CDR3 in amino acids: CASSWTGGNQPQHF. CDR3 in DNA: TGTGCCAGCAGTTGGACGGGAGGCAATCAGCCCCAGCATTTT.

The rearrangement links TRBV4-2 to TRBJ2-3; 8 bases align to TRBD2. Trimming removed 0 bases from V and 11 bases from J; junction bases left unmatched: 13. The CDR3 length is 16 residues. Germline V gene lookup returns CDR1 LGHNA and CDR2 YNFKEQ. The CDR3, as DNA: TGTGCCAGCAGCCAAGATGCGACGGCGGGGGGAGGTAGGCAGTATTTT. It translates to CASSQDATAGGGRQYF.

Written as DNA, the CDR3 is TGTGCCAGCAGCCATTCCCTGGCGGGAGTTTCAGATACGCAGTATTTT. Its protein is CASSHSLAGVSDTQYF. The chain carries TRBV4-2 and TRBJ2-3; 7 bases align to TRBD2. With V trimmed by 3 bases and J by 4 bases, 10 bases remained unmatched. In germline, CDR1 is LGHNA, CDR2 YNFKEQ. This CDR3 has 16 amino acids.

The gene calls are TRBV9 and TRBJ1-3; 8 positions match TRBD1. Germline assignment: CDR1 SGDLS and CDR2 YYNGEE. J lost 1 base, V lost 2 bases, and 5 bases had no gene match. The CDR3 contains 16 residues. The CDR3 DNA is TGTGCCAGCAGCGTCGCAGGGGGCGCTTCTGGAAACACCATATATTTT. This translates into CASSVAGGASGNTIYF.